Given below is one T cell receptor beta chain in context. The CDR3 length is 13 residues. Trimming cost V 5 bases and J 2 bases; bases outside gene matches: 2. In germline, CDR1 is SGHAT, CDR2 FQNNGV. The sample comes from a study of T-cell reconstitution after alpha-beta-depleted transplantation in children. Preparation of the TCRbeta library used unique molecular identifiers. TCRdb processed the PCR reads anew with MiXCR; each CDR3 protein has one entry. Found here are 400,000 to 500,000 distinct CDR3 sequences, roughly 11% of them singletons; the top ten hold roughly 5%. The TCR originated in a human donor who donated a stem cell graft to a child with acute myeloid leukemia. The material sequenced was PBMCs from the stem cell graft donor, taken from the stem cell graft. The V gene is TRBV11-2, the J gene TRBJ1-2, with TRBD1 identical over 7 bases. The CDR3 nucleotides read TGTGCCAGCAGCGGGGACAGAAACTATGGCTACACCTTC. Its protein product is CASSGDRNYGYTF.